The 2 T cell receptor beta chains presented below share a single source sample, sequenced in a study of cytomegalovirus exposure and HLA in healthy donors. With 60 Vbeta and 13 Jbeta primers, the PCR was carried out. Sequencing was performed with immunoSEQ multiplex PCR; in TCRdb, only in-frame clones are kept and a portion is missing. This table holds about 180,000 clones, around 76% found once. The sample comprised PBMCs. These receptors were obtained from a woman aged 30 to 39 in good health and CMV-seropositive.

The chain is built from TRBV11-3 and TRBJ2-1, with D possibly being TRBD1 (6 bases). CDR3 length: 13 amino acids. Trimming pared 1 base from V and 16 bases from J, leaving 17 bases between. CDR1 is SGHNT, CDR2 YENEEA, per germline. The chain's CDR3 is CASSLGVSRGNFF. CDR3 in DNA: TGTGCCAGCAGCTTAGGTGTCTCGAGGGGGAACTTCTTC.

The chain has TRBV18 and TRBJ1-1, with 7 bases that match TRBD1. The CDR3 sequence is 15 residues long. After removal of 2 bases from V and 4 bases from J, the junction contained 7 bases not matched to a gene. Germline CDR1 reads KGHSH; CDR2 reads LQKENI. This chain's CDR3 is CASSPTGVVGTEAFF. The CDR3 region has the DNA TGTGCCAGCTCACCAACAGGGGTGGTCGGCACTGAAGCTTTCTTT.